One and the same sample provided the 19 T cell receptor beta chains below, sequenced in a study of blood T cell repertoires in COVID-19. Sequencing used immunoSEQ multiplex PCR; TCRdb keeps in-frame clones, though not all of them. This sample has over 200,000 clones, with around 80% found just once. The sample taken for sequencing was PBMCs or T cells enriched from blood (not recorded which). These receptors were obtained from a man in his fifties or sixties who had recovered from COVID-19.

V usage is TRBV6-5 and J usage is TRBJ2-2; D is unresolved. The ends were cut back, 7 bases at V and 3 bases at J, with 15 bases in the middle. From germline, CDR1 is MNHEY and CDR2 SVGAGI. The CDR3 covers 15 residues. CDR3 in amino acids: CASIQVHSDTGELFF. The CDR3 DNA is TGTGCCAGCATCCAAGTGCACTCGGACACCGGGGAGCTGTTTTTT.

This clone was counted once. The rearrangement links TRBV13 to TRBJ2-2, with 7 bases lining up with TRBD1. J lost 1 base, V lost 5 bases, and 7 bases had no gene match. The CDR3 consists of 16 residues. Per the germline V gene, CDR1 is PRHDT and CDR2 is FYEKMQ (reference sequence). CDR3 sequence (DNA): TGTGCCAGCAGCCCAAAGGACAGGATGAACACCGGGGAGCTGTTTTTT. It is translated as CASSPKDRMNTGELFF. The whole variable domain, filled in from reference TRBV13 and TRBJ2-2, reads AAGVIQSPRHLIKEKRETATLKCYPIPRHDTVYWYQQGPGQDPQFLISFYEKMQSDKGSIPDRFSAQQFSDYHSELNMSSLELGDSALYFCASSPKDRMNTGELFFGEGSRLTVL.

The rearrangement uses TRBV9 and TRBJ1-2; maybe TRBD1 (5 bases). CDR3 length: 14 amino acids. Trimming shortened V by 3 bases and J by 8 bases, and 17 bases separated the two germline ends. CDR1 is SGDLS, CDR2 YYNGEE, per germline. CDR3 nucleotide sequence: TGTGCCAGCAGCGGACACGATGGGGCGTGGGGCTACACCTTC. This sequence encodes CASSGHDGAWGYTF.

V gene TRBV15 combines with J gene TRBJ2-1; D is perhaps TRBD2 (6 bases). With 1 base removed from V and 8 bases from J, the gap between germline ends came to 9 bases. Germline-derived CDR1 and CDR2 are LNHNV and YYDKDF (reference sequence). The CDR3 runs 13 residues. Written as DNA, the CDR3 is TGTGCCACCAGCAGAGGGGGCGGGGATGAGCAGTTCTTC. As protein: CATSRGGGDEQFF.

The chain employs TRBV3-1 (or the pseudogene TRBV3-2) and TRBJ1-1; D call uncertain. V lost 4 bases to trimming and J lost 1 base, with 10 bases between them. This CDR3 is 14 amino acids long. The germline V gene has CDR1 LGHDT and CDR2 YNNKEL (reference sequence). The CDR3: CASSRDDSNTEAFF. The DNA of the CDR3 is TGTGCCAGCAGCCGCGACGACTCGAACACTGAAGCTTTCTTT.

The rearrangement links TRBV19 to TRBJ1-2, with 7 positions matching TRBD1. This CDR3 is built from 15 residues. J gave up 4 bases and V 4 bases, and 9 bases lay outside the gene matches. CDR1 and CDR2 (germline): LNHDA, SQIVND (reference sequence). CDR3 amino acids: CASSTTGAQLYGYTF. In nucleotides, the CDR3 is TGTGCCAGTAGTACTACAGGGGCGCAGCTCTATGGCTACACCTTC.

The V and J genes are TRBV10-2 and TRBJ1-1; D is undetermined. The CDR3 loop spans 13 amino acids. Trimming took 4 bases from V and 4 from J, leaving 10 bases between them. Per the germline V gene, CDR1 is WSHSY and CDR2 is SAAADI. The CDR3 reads CASSVGEVTEAFF. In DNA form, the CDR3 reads TGCGCCAGCAGTGTCGGGGAGGTCACTGAAGCTTTCTTT.

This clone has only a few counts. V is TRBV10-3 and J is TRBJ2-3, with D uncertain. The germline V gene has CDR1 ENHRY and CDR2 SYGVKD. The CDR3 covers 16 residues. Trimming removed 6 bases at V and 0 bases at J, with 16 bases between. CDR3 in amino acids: CAISDQVWPSTDTQYF. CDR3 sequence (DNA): TGTGCCATCAGCGACCAGGTGTGGCCTAGCACAGATACGCAGTATTTT.

Here the CDR3 reads CASSESRAGMNTEAFF. DNA for the CDR3: TGCGCCAGCAGTGAGTCGAGAGCCGGGATGAACACTGAAGCTTTCTTT. V usage is TRBV10-1 and J usage is TRBJ1-1; D not certain. This CDR3 region has 16 residues. The germline V gene encodes CDR1 WNHNN and CDR2 SYGVQD (reference sequence). V lost 0 bases and J 0 bases, leaving 11 bases between the germline ends.

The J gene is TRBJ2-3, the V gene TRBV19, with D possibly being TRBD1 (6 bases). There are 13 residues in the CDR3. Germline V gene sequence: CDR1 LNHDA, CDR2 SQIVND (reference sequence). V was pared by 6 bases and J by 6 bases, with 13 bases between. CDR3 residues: CASRDSTADTQYF. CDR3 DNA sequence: TGTGCCAGTAGGGACAGTACCGCGGATACGCAGTATTTT.

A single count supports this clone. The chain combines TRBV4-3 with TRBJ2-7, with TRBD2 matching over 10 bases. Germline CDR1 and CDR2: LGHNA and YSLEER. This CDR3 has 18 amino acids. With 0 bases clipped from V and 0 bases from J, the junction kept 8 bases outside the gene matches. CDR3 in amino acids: CASSQERLAGALSYEQYF. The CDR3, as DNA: TGCGCCAGCAGCCAAGAGCGGCTAGCGGGGGCCCTCTCCTACGAGCAGTACTTC.

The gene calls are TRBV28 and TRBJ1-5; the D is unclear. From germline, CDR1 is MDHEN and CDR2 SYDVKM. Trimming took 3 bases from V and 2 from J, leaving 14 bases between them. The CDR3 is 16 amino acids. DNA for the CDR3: TGTGCCAGCAGTTTTTTTGGCAGACTTGGCAATCAGCCCCAGCATTTT. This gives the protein CASSFFGRLGNQPQHF.

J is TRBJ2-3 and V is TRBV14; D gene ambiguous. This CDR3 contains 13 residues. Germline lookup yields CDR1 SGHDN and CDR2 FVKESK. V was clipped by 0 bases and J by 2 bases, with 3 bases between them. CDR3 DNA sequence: TGTGCCAGCAGCCAAGATCTCACAGATACGCAGTATTTT. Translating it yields CASSQDLTDTQYF.

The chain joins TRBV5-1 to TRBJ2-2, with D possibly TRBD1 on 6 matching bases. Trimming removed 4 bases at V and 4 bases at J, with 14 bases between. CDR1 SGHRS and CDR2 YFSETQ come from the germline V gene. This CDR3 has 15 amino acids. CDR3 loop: CASSQTRGSTGELFF. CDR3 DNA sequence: TGCGCCAGCAGCCAAACGAGGGGGTCCACCGGGGAGCTGTTTTTT.

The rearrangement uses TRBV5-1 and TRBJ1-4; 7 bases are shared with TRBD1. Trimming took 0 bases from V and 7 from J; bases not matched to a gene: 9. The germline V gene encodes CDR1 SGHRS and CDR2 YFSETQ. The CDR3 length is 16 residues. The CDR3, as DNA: TGCGCCAGCAGCTTGGGCCTCTCCGGACAGGCTGAAAAACTGTTTTTT. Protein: CASSLGLSGQAEKLFF. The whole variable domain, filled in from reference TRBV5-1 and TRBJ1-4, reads KAGVTQTPRYLIKTRGQQVTLSCSPISGHRSVSWYQQTPGQGLQFLFEYFSETQRNKGNFPGRFSGRQFSNSRSEMNVSTLELGDSALYLCASSLGLSGQAEKLFFGSGTQLSVL.

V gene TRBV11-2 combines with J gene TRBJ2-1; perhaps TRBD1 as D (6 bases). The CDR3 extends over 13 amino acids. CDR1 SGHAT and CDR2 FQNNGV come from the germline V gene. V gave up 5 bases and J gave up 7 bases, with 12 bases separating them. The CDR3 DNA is TGTGCCAGCAGCATTCTCAGGGGAAATGAGCAGTTCTTC. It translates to CASSILRGNEQFF.

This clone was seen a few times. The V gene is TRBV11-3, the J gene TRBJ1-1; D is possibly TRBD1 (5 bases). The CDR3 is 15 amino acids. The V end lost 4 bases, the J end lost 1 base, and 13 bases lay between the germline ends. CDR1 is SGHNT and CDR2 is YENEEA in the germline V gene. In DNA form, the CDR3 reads TGTGCCAGCAGCTCCATCGGACACTGGAACACTGAAGCTTTCTTT. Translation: CASSSIGHWNTEAFF.

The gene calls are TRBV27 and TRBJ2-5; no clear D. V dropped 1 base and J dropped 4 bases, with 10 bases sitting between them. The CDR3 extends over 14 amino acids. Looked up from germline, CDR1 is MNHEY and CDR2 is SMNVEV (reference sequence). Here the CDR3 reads CASSLWASRETQYF. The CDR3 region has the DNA TGTGCCAGCAGTTTATGGGCCTCACGAGAGACCCAGTACTTC.

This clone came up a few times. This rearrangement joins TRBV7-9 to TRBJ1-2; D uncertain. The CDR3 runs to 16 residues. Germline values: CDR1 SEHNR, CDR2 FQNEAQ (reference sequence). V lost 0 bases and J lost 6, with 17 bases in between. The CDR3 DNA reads TGTGCCAGCAGCTTAGCGAGTCTTGGAGGGTTCAATGGCTACACCTTC. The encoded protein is CASSLASLGGFNGYTF.